This T cell receptor (beta chain) came from a study of identical twins listed by TCRdb under 2016. Context from the whole study: To test whether fetal clonotypes persist, the study used deep sequencing on TCR alpha and beta repertoires from monozygotic twins, unrelated adults of various ages, and cord blood. To rule out contamination, the twin experiments were replicated at different times with different library preparation protocols. Results and caveats for the whole study, not just this receptor: Compared with coincidental sharing between unrelated individuals, out-of-frame TCR alpha sequences shared between twins had an excess of sequences with low generation probability. In monozygotic twins, out-of-frame TCR alpha sharing was systematically underestimated by recombination models, although the models agreed with sharing between unrelated individuals. The excess sharing between twins in beta out-of-frame sequences was weaker because fewer shared sequences reduced the signal-to-noise ratio. Because the same donors could not be followed over many years, the conclusions depended on cross-sectional statistical analysis. Fewer insertions were carried by abundant cord blood beta clonotypes; a weaker similar trend was observed in young adult naive repertoires, while no such trend was observed in memory repertoires. Zero-insertion analyses could be partly confounded by invariant T cells such as MAIT and iNKT, though diverse VJ usage argued against such confounding for most clonotypes.

Library generation was performed with 5' RACE. The sequencing machine was an Illumina HiSeq 2000. A universal primer binding site was introduced by template switching, and a unique molecular identifier was present in the final cDNA, enabling accurate counting of TCR cDNA molecules. First-strand cDNA for TCR alpha and beta chains was synthesized from specific primers in the conserved constant-segment region. To control for contamination, every cDNA library carried two barcodes: a SMART-Mk sample barcode plus Illumina barcodes. TruSeq adapter sequences and Illumina sample barcodes were added in two successive PCR steps. Sequencing of the TCR alpha and beta cDNA libraries was done on the Illumina HiSeq platform using custom primers. The authors' pipeline ran thus. MiGEC was used to process raw reads and extract unique molecular identifiers, and MiXCR was used to find CDR3 positions. For each individual, recombination models were inferred using an EM algorithm with the repgenHMM and IGoR tools. The tcR package in R was used for shared clonotype analysis, with sharing normalized by the product of cloneset sizes. To study raw recombination without the effects of thymic and clonal selection, out-of-frame nonproductive sequences were analyzed. TCRdb trimmed the raw reads at Q25, called clones with MiXCR and kept productive beta chains. One record per CDR3 amino acid sequence lists the most common genes and DNA. The V and J calls were not made by the authors but by TCRdb's processing. This sample holds about 240,000 distinct CDR3 sequences; roughly 10% were observed only once. Together, the top ten hold over 8% of the sample.

All donors were healthy Caucasians. Miltenyi CD45RO+ enrichment and human naive T-cell isolation kits were used to isolate memory (CD45RO+) and naive T cells from PBMC. This clonotype was found a few times. The antigen it recognizes is unknown. Nothing much larger sits one base from this clone, and base qualities are not available. Inclusive of the bounding cysteine and phenylalanine, the CDR3 is 12 residues long. Only the CDR3 DNA stays, 36 bases, in frame from base 1. V is shortened by 3 bases, J by 6 bases, and the region joining them spans 9 bases. CDR1 and CDR2, looked up from the germline V gene (reference sequence), are DFQATT and SNEGSKA.

The sample comprised memory T cells sorted from blood. Sample cell subset or site, as interpreted from the label and publication: CD45RO+ enriched T cells. This clonotype originated in a man between 45 and 60 years old in good health. In this chain, TRBV20-1 is recombined with TRBJ2-4; the best D guess is TRBD2, with 6 bases matching. The encoded CDR3 is CSAREGTNIQYF. The sequenced DNA: TGCAGTGCTAGGGAGGGAACAAACATTCAGTACTTC.